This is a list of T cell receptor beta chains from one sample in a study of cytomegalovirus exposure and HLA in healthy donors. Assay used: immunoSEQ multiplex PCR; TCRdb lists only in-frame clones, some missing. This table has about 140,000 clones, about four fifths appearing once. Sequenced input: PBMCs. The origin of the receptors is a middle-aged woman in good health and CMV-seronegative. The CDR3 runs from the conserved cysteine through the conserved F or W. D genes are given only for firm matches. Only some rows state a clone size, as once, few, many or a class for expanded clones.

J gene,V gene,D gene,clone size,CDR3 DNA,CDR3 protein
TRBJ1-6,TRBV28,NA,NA,TGTGCCAGCAGTTTCCCCAAGGACAGAGGTAATAATTCACCCCTCCACTTT,CASSFPKDRGNNSPLHF
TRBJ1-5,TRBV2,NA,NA,TGTGCCGTAGGGGCAGGGATTGGCAATCAGCCCCAGCATTTT,CAVGAGIGNQPQHF
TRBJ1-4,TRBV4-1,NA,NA,TGCGCCAGCAGCCAGATACCGGAGGAACTGTTTTTT,CASSQIPEELFF
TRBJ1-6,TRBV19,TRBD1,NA,TGTGCCAGTAGAACCGGGACAGGGGCGGAGAATTCACCCCTCCACTTT,CASRTGTGAENSPLHF
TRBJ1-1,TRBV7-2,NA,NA,TGTGCCAGCAGCTCCCTTGGCCCGAACACTGAAGCTTTCTTT,CASSSLGPNTEAFF
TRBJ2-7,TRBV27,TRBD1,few,TGTGCCAGCAGTTTTGGGACAGCGACCTACGAGCAGTACTTC,CASSFGTATYEQYF
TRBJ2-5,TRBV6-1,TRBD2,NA,TGTGCCAGCAGAGCCGGGACTAGCGGCCAAGAGACCCAGTACTTC,CASRAGTSGQETQYF
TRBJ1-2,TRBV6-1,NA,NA,TGTGCCAGCAGTGAAGGCATAGGGGGGGCAGGTTATGGCTACACCTTC,CASSEGIGGAGYGYTF
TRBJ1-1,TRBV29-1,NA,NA,TGCAGCGTTGAAGTATCAGGTGGTCGCTTGTACACTGAAGCTTTCTTT,CSVEVSGGRLYTEAFF
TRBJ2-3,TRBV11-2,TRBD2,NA,TGTGCCAGCAGCCCACCTAGCGGGGGGTTTAATACGCAGTATTTT,CASSPPSGGFNTQYF
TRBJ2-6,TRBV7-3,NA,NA,TGTGCCAGCAGCACAGGACGGCCGAACTCTGGGGCCAACGTCCTGACTTTC,CASSTGRPNSGANVLTF
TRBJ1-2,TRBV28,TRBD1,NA,TGTGCCAGCAGTCCGACGACAGGGGGAGGTTATGGCTACACCTTC,CASSPTTGGGYGYTF
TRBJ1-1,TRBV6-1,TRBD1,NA,TGTGCCAGCAGTGAACCCCTGACAGGGACGGCTTTCTTT,CASSEPLTGTAFF
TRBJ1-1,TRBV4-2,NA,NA,TGTGCCAGCAGCCAAGTCTACCCACAGGCCATCGAAGCTTTCTTT,CASSQVYPQAIEAFF
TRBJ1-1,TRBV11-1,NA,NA,TGTGCCAGCAGCACGGACAGGAACACTGAAGCTTTCTTT,CASSTDRNTEAFF
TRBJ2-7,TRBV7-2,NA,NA,TGTGCCAGCAGCACGAGAGGGACAGTGGGGGGCGAGCAGTACTTC,CASSTRGTVGGEQYF